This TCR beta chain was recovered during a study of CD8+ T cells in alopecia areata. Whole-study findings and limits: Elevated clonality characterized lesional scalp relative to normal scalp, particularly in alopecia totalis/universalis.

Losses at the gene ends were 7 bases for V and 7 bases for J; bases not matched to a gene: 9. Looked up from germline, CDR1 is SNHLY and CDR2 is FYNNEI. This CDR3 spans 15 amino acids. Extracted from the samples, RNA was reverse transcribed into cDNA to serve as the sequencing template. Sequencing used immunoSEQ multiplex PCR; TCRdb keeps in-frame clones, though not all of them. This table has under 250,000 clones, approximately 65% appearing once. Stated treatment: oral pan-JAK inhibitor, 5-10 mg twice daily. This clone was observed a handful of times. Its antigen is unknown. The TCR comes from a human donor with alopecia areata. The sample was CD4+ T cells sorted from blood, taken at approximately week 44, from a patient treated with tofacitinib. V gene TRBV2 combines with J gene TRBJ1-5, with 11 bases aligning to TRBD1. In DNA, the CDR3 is TGTGCCAGCATTAAGGACAGGGGGCAAAGACAGCCCCAGCATTTT. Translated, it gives CASIKDRGQRQPQHF. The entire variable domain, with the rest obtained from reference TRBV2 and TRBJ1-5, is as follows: EPEVTQTPSHQVTQMGQEVILRCVPISNHLYFYWYRQILGQKVEFLVSFYNNEISEKSEIFDDQFSVERPDGSNFTLKIRSTKLEDSAMYFCASIKDRGQRQPQHFGDGTRLSIL.